The rows below give T cell receptor beta chains drawn from one sample of a study of shared clonotypes between healthy human individuals. Generated by immunoSEQ multiplex PCR, the TCRdb table keeps only in-frame clones and is missing some. The sample carries approximately 1.1 million clones, 75% to 80% recorded once. The sample taken for sequencing was memory CD4+ T cells from PBMCs. These receptors were obtained from a man aged 18 to 29 in good health. Some clones in this sample may be carry-over from other donors' samples. Both conserved end residues are part of each CDR3. D genes are given only for firm matches. Size values are once, few and many counts, or a class for expanded clones, and some rows have none.

J,V,D,size,CDR3,DNA
TRBJ1-1,TRBV6-5,-,-,CASSYGLTDTEAFF,TGTGCCAGCAGTTATGGGTTGACAGACACTGAAGCTTTCTTT
TRBJ2-2,TRBV11-2,-,-,CASSLGGRAGELFF,TGTGCCAGCAGCTTAGGCGGAAGGGCCGGGGAGCTGTTTTTT
TRBJ2-5,TRBV29-1,-,once,CSVEGRDFQETQYF,TGCAGCGTTGAAGGCCGGGACTTCCAAGAGACCCAGTACTTC
TRBJ2-2,TRBV6-1,-,once,CASSHRTANTGELFF,TGTGCCAGCAGCCACCGGACAGCCAACACCGGGGAGCTGTTTTTT
TRBJ1-1,TRBV28,-,-,CASSPGRTSGGTEAFF,TGTGCCAGCAGTCCGGGACGTACCTCAGGAGGCACTGAAGCTTTCTTT
TRBJ2-7,TRBV6-5,-,-,CASSGGGGAMYEQYF,TGTGCCAGCAGTGGGGGAGGGGGGGCTATGTACGAGCAGTACTTC
TRBJ1-2,TRBV14,-,-,CASSQTGYGYTF,TGTGCCAGCAGCCAGACGGGGTATGGCTACACCTTC
TRBJ2-1,TRBV4-2,-,once,CASSQVASPNEQFF,TGTGCCAGCAGCCAAGTCGCTAGCCCCAATGAGCAGTTCTTC
TRBJ2-1,TRBV11-2,-,-,CASSLEGVSSYNEQFF,TGTGCCAGCAGCTTAGAGGGGGTGAGCTCCTACAATGAGCAGTTCTTC
TRBJ1-1,TRBV2,-,-,CASSGQWTVGAFF,TGTGCCAGCAGCGGACAATGGACGGTTGGAGCTTTCTTT
TRBJ2-7,TRBV27,-,once,CASRGGLTGHEQYF,TGTGCCAGCAGGGGGGGACTGACTGGACACGAGCAGTACTTC
TRBJ2-1,TRBV30,-,-,CAWSANNEQFF,TGTGCCTGGAGTGCCAACAATGAGCAGTTCTTC
TRBJ2-3,TRBV28,TRBD2,-,CASSLSPAGYTDTQYF,TGTGCCAGCAGTTTATCCCCAGCGGGATACACAGATACGCAGTATTTT
TRBJ1-5,TRBV7-2,TRBD1,-,CASSSTGGVGNQPQHF,TGTGCCAGCAGCTCGACAGGGGGCGTTGGCAATCAGCCCCAGCATTTT
TRBJ2-2,TRBV7-2,-,few,CASSLEPGRRAGELFF,TGTGCCAGCAGCTTAGAACCCGGGAGACGAGCCGGGGAGCTGTTTTTT
TRBJ1-1,TRBV5-1,TRBD1,many,CASRTGTVNTEAFF,TGCGCCAGCAGGACCGGGACAGTTAACACTGAAGCTTTCTTT
TRBJ2-2,TRBV28,TRBD2,once,CASSLPGLAETGELFF,TGTGCCAGCAGTTTACCGGGACTAGCGGAAACCGGGGAGCTGTTTTTT
TRBJ2-2,TRBV5-4,TRBD2,-,CASGREGRTGELFF,TGTGCCAGCGGGCGGGAGGGGCGGACCGGGGAGCTGTTTTTT
TRBJ2-1,TRBV19,-,-,CASSITQTSSYNEQFF,TGTGCCAGTAGTATCACCCAAACGAGCTCCTACAATGAGCAGTTCTTC